In this sample, the clone carrying this TCR beta chain turned up once. TCRdb's copy holds only in-frame clones and misses some; the assay was immunoSEQ multiplex PCR. This table has roughly 28,000 clones, 82% appearing once. The CDR3 extends over 13 amino acids. Germline assignment: CDR1 MNHNS and CDR2 SASEGT. J gave up 7 bases and V 7 bases, and 8 bases lay outside the gene matches. The sample is drawn from a study of OX40 agonist ivuxolimab in advanced cancers. The chain carries TRBV6-1 and TRBJ1-2, with 8 bases aligning to TRBD1. The source of this sequence is an adult with an advanced solid tumor such as melanoma, head and neck, liver or kidney cancer. This specimen was CD4+ or CD8+ T cells sorted from blood, taken in a trial of the OX40 agonist ivuxolimab. As DNA, the CDR3 is TGTGCCAGCACTAAAGGACAGGGAGGTGGCTACACCTTC. It yields the protein CASTKGQGGGYTF.